This T cell receptor (beta chain) was recovered during a study of blood T cell repertoires in COVID-19. Study in general: Some COVID-19 samples were acute and others convalescent; all came from the United States, Italy and Spain. The analysed material was cDNA or gDNA that came from T cells, B-cell-depleted T cells, or PBMCs.

Germline V gives CDR1 LGHNA, CDR2 YNFKEQ. V dropped 0 bases and J dropped 3; count of bases not matched to a gene: 4. This CDR3 has 15 residues. Original analysis: Reference gene primers were amplified, and this amplification served to estimate nucleated cell counts. Some clones are missing from TCRdb's copy, which holds only in-frame ones; the method was immunoSEQ multiplex PCR. The V and J calls and clone size come from that table; D and trimming were worked out from the DNA. Of roughly 160,000 clones in the sample, over 75% were seen once. This sequence joins TRBV4-2 and TRBJ1-2; 7 nucleotides agree with TRBD1. This TCR was recovered from a man between 50 and 59 years old who had recovered from COVID-19. The sample consisted of PBMCs or T cells enriched from blood (not recorded which). The CDR3 DNA is TGTGCCAGCAGCCAAGATGGCGGGACAGACTATGGCTACACCTTC. It yields the protein CASSQDGGTDYGYTF.